The 8 T cell receptor beta chains given below trace back to one sample, sequenced in a study of spatial heterogeneity in lung cancer. TCRdb independently ran MiXCR on the 5' RACE reads; one entry per CDR3 protein. The sample yields 3,500 to 5,500 distinct CDR3 sequences, roughly a tenth seen once. Time point specified: sample taken at primary tumor resection. Unsorted whole RNA samples from tumor, nontumor lung or frozen PBMC were sequenced. The specimen was PBMCs, collected at surgery. The receptor set was obtained from a male donor with early-stage non-small cell lung cancer.

This clonotype has at least ten counts. The chain couples TRBV2 to TRBJ1-6; no firm D call. Germline values: CDR1 SNHLY, CDR2 FYNNEI. The germline V and J ends were trimmed by 5 bases and 13 bases, with 12 bases remaining between them. This CDR3 is built from 12 residues. The CDR3 is CASSLWTAPLHF. In DNA, the CDR3 is TGTGCCAGCAGTCTATGGACTGCGCCCCTCCACTTT. Full variable domain (rest looked up from reference TRBV2 and TRBJ1-6): EPEVTQTPSHQVTQMGQEVILRCVPISNHLYFYWYRQILGQKVEFLVSFYNNEISEKSEIFDDQFSVERPDGSNFTLKIRSTKLEDSAMYFCASSLWTAPLHFGNGTRLTVT.

This clonotype has only a few counts. The chain couples TRBV5-1 to TRBJ2-3, with D possibly being TRBD1 or TRBD2 (6 bases each). Looked up from germline, CDR1 is SGHRS and CDR2 is YFSETQ. The CDR3 spans 18 residues. The V gene lost 1 base and the J gene lost 0 bases, with 18 bases spanning the gap. As DNA, the CDR3 is TGCGCCAGCAGCTTGATTGGGGGCGGGGCGACTAGCACAGATACGCAGTATTTT. Protein product: CASSLIGGGATSTDTQYF.

This clonotype was seen a handful of times. The chain recombines TRBV7-9 with TRBJ1-1; 9 nucleotides agree with TRBD1. The CDR3 length is 14 residues. The V and J ends lost 4 bases and 4 bases, in that order; junction bases with no gene match: 4. Germline CDR1 SEHNR, CDR2 FQNEAQ (reference sequence). DNA for the CDR3: TGTGCCAGCAGCTCGGGACAGGGCATCACTGAAGCTTTCTTT. The encoded protein is CASSSGQGITEAFF.

This clonotype came up many times. The chain joins TRBV7-8 to TRBJ2-1, with a tentative D call TRBD2 (6 bases). This CDR3 contains 15 residues. Germline loops: CDR1 SGHVS, CDR2 FQNEAQ. V lost 4 bases, J lost 4 bases, and 14 bases lay in between. CDR3 DNA sequence: TGTGCCAGCAGCTGGGCGGGGCAGCGGTACAATGAGCAGTTCTTC. Amino acids: CASSWAGQRYNEQFF.

This clonotype was counted ten times or more. This rearrangement joins TRBV2 to TRBJ1-1, with unresolved D. CDR1 is SNHLY, CDR2 FYNNEI, per germline. There are 14 residues in the CDR3. V lost 4 bases and J 12 bases, leaving 21 bases between the germline ends. The DNA of the CDR3 is TGTGCCAGCAGTGTACCAACCCCCCCAAGTGGTACTTTCTTT. Amino acids: CASSVPTPPSGTFF.

Ten or more counts support this clonotype. The rearrangement links TRBV4-1 to TRBJ2-7; D is tentatively TRBD1 or TRBD2 (7 bases each). The CDR3 loop spans 16 amino acids. The germline V and J ends were trimmed by 4 bases and 4 bases, with 20 bases remaining between them. CDR1 and CDR2 from the germline V gene are MGHRA and YSYEKL. The CDR3 is CASSLRPSRGGYEQYF. The CDR3 DNA follows: TGCGCCAGCAGCCTGAGGCCGTCCAGGGGGGGGTACGAGCAGTACTTC.

This clonotype has a count of ten or more. The chain uses TRBV11-2 and TRBJ2-7; 7 positions match TRBD1. V gave up 2 bases and J gave up 4 bases; unmatched junction bases: 8. Germline loops: CDR1 SGHAT, CDR2 FQNNGV. The CDR3 runs 15 residues. The CDR3 DNA sequence: TGTGCCAGCAGCTTATCGGCAGGGGGAAGGTACGAGCAGTACTTC. This codes for CASSLSAGGRYEQYF.

The chain employs TRBV12-5 and TRBJ2-5; 11 nucleotides agree with TRBD2. V shed 8 bases and J 5 bases; nucleotides not matched to a gene: 7. Germline CDR1 and CDR2: LGHNT and FRNRAP. This CDR3 is built from 14 residues. The DNA for the CDR3 is TGTGCTAGTAGCACTAGCGGGGGTGGCGAGACCCAGTACTTC. This gives the protein CASSTSGGGETQYF.